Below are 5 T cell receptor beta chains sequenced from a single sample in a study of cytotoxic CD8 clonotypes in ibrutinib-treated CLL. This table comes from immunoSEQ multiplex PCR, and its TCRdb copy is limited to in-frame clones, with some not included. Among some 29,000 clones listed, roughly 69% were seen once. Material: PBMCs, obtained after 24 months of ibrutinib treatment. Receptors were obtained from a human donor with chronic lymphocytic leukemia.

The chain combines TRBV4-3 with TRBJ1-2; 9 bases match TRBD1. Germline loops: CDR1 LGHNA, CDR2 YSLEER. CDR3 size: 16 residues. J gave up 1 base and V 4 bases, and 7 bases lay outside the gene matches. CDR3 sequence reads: CASSPSQGAVNYGYTF. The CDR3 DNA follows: TGCGCCAGCAGCCCATCACAGGGGGCGGTTAACTATGGCTACACCTTC.

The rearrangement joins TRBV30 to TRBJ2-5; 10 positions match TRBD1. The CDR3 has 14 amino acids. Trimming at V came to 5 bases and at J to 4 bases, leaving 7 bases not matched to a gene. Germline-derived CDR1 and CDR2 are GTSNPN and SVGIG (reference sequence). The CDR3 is CAWVPGTGVETQYF. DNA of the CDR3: TGTGCCTGGGTACCCGGGACAGGGGTAGAGACCCAGTACTTC.

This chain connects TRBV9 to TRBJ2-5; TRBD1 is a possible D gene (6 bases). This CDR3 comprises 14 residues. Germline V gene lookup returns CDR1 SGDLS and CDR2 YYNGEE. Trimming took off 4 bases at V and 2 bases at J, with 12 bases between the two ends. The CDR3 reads CASSRDTTQETQYF. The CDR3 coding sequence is TGTGCCAGCAGCCGGGACACAACACAAGAGACCCAGTACTTC.

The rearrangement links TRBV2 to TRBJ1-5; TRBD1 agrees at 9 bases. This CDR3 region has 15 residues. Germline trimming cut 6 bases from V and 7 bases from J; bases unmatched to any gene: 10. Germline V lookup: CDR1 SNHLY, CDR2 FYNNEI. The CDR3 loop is CASRFGTGQGQPQHF. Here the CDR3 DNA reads TGTGCCAGCAGATTCGGGACAGGGCAGGGGCAGCCCCAGCATTTT.

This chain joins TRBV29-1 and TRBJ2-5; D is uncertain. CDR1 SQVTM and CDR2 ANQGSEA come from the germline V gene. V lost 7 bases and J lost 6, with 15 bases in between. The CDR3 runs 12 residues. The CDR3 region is CSAPGLGKTQYF. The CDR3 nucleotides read TGCAGCGCCCCGGGCCTGGGAAAGACCCAGTACTTC.